These 4 T cell receptor beta chains were sequenced from one sample in a study of blood T cell repertoires in COVID-19. The assay was immunoSEQ multiplex PCR, and TCRdb's table has in-frame clones only and misses some. The sample shows approximately 70,000 clones, approximately 90% of them seen only once. Sequenced: peripheral blood. The receptor source for this set is a human donor in a cohort sampled during active COVID-19.

J is TRBJ2-7 and V is TRBV5-4, with 8 bases identical to TRBD2. Germline lookup yields CDR1 SGHNT and CDR2 YYREEE (reference sequence). V was clipped by 1 base and J by 2 bases; unmatched bases: 8. The CDR3 consists of 16 residues. The CDR3 bases are TGTGCCAGCAGCTTGTTGAGCGGGAGTATTCCCTACGAGCAGTACTTC. As protein: CASSLLSGSIPYEQYF.

The chain links TRBV30 to TRBJ1-2; perhaps TRBD1 as D (6 bases). Germline V gives CDR1 GTSNPN, CDR2 SVGIG (reference sequence). V was clipped by 5 bases and J by 8 bases, with 30 bases between them. The CDR3 spans 17 residues. CDR3 amino acids: CAWAGLNLLSQGRGYTF. As DNA, the CDR3 is TGTGCCTGGGCCGGCCTTAATTTACTCTCACAGGGTCGGGGCTACACCTTC.

This chain connects TRBV29-1 to TRBJ2-2; 7 nucleotides agree with TRBD1. Germline CDR1 is SQVTM and CDR2 is ANQGSEA. The CDR3 is made up of 14 amino acids. V shed 7 bases, J shed 6 bases, and the junction held 11 bases outside the gene matches. The CDR3 sequence: CSGGSGTEAGELFF. The DNA of the CDR3 is TGCAGCGGGGGTTCCGGGACAGAGGCCGGGGAGCTGTTTTTT.

V gene TRBV3-1 (or the pseudogene TRBV3-2) combines with J gene TRBJ1-5; TRBD1 might be the D (5 bases). The V gene lost 0 bases and the J gene lost 6 bases, with 12 bases spanning the gap. Germline CDR1 is LGHDT and CDR2 is YNNKEL (reference sequence). The CDR3 totals 15 residues. Here the CDR3 DNA reads TGTGCCAGCAGCCAAGACCCAGGGAACGGTCAGCCCCAGCATTTT. This encodes CASSQDPGNGQPQHF.